The next 7 T cell receptor beta chains were all read from a single sample in a study of OX40 agonist ivuxolimab in advanced cancers. Assay used: immunoSEQ multiplex PCR; TCRdb lists only in-frame clones, some missing. Here the sample spans some 75,000 clones, approximately 83% being singletons. The sequenced sample was CD4+ or CD8+ T cells sorted from blood, obtained in a trial of the OX40 agonist ivuxolimab. The receptors shown here come from an adult with an advanced solid tumor such as melanoma, head and neck, liver or kidney cancer.

This clone was detected only once. An end of the junction differs from the germline gene, which may be a read error. V is TRBV15 and J is TRBJ2-7; possible D gene TRBD2, 5 bases. The CDR3 consists of 12 residues. CDR1 is LNHNV, CDR2 YYDKDF, per germline (reference sequence). The DNA for the CDR3 is TGTGCCACCAGCAGAGATATAGGAGGACCTCACTTC. This encodes CATSRDIGGPHF.

The rearrangement joins TRBV19 to TRBJ2-5; possibly TRBD2 for D (6 bases). This CDR3 spans 14 amino acids. Germline CDR1 and CDR2: LNHDA and SQIVND (reference sequence). Trimming took 7 bases from V and 2 from J, leaving 14 bases between them. CDR3 in amino acids: CASKVAAHQETQYF. The DNA of the CDR3 is TGTGCCAGTAAGGTAGCGGCTCATCAAGAGACCCAGTACTTC.

J is TRBJ2-3 and V is TRBV7-3; 8 bases match TRBD2. The CDR3 length is 15 residues. V shed 5 bases and J 2 bases; nucleotides not matched to a gene: 6. Germline V gene lookup returns CDR1 SGHTA and CDR2 FQGTGA. As DNA, the CDR3 is TGTGCCAGCAGCCCCCGGGGGGGGTACACAGATACGCAGTATTTT. Its protein is CASSPRGGYTDTQYF. Based on the CDR3 plus reference TRBV7-3 and TRBJ2-3, the full variable domain is GAGVSQTPSNKVTEKGKYVELRCDPISGHTALYWYRQSLGQGPEFLIYFQGTGAADDSGLPNDRFFAVRPEGSVSTLKIQRTERGDSAVYLCASSPRGGYTDTQYFGPGTRLTVL.

The V gene is TRBV19, the J gene TRBJ2-5; TRBD2 agrees at 8 bases. TRBJ2-7 matches the DNA end more closely, so the J call is doubtful. The CDR3 has 15 amino acids. Germline V gene sequence: CDR1 LNHDA, CDR2 SQIVND (reference sequence). The CDR3 loop is CASSGTSGGSYEQYF. DNA of the CDR3: TGTGCCAGTAGTGGAACTAGCGGAGGCTCCTACGAGCAGTACTTC.

This clone was seen a single time. The rearrangement links TRBV6-6 to TRBJ2-7; 7 bases are a match to TRBD1. CDR1 and CDR2 (germline): MNHNY, SVGAGI (reference sequence). The junction had 13 bases not matched to a gene; V was cut back by 6 bases and J by 2 bases. The CDR3 has 16 amino acids. The CDR3 region is CASRGNRGVSPYEQYF. As DNA, the CDR3 is TGTGCCAGCAGGGGGAACAGGGGAGTATCTCCCTACGAGCAGTACTTC.

The chain recombines TRBV19 with TRBJ2-7; no clear D gene. V gave up 5 bases and J gave up 0 bases, with 11 bases separating them. CDR1 and CDR2 from the germline V gene are LNHDA and SQIVND (reference sequence). The length of the CDR3 is 14 residues. DNA for the CDR3: TGTGCCAGTAGTGCTCGACGGACCTCCTACGAGCAGTACTTC. This gives the protein CASSARRTSYEQYF.

V is TRBV6-5 and J is TRBJ1-2; D not certain. The V gene lost 6 bases and the J gene lost 4 bases, with 9 bases spanning the gap. Germline V lookup: CDR1 MNHEY, CDR2 SVGAGI. This CDR3 contains 12 residues. The CDR3 here is CASSGSSYGYTF. The DNA for the CDR3 is TGTGCCAGCAGCGGCAGTAGCTATGGCTACACCTTC.